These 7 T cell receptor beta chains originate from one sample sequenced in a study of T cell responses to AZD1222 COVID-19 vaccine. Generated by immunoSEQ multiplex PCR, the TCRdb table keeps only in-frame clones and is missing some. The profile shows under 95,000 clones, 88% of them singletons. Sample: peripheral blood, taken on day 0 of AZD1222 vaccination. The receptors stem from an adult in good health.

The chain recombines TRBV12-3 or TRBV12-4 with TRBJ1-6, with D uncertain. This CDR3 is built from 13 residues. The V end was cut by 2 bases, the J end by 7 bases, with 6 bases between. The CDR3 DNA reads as TGTGCCAGCAGTTTAAATGAAAATTCACCCCTCCACTTT. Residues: CASSLNENSPLHF.

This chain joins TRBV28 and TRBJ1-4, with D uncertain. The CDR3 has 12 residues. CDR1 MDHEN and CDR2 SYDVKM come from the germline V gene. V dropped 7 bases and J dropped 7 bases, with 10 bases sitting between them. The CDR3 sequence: CASTSESEKLFF. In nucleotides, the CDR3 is TGTGCCAGCACCAGCGAAAGTGAAAAACTGTTTTTT.

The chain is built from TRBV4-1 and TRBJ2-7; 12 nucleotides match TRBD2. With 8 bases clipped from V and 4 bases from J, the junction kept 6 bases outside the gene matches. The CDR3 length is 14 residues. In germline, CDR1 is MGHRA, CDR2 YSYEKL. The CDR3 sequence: CASGRLAGVYEQYF. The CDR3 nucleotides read TGCGCCAGCGGACGACTAGCGGGAGTGTACGAGCAGTACTTC.

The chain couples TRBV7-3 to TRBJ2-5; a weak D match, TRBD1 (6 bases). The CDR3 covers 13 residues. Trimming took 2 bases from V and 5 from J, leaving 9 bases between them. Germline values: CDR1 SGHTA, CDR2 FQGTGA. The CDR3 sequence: CASSLDRSETQYF. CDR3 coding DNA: TGTGCCAGCAGCTTAGACAGGTCCGAGACCCAGTACTTC.

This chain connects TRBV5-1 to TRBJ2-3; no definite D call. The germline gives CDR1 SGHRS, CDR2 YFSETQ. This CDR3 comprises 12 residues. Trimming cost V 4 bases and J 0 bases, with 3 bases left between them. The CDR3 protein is CASSPSTDTQYF. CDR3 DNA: TGCGCCAGCAGCCCTAGCACAGATACGCAGTATTTT.

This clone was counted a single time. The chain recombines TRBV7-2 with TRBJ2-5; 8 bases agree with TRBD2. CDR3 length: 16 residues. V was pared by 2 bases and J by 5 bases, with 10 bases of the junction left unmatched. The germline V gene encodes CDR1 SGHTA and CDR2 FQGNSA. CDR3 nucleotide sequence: TGTGCCAGCAGCTTAATTCCGGGAGGGCCTTGGGAGACCCAGTACTTC. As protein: CASSLIPGGPWETQYF.

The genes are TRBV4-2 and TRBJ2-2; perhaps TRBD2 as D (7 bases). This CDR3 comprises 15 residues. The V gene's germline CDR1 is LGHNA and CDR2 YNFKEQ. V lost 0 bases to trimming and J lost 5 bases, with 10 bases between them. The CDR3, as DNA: TGTGCCAGCAGCCAAGAGGGGGGGCAAACCGGGGAGCTGTTTTTT. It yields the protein CASSQEGGQTGELFF.